This TCR beta chain is from a study of blood T cell repertoires in COVID-19. Looking at the study overall: Samples came from the United States, Italy and Spain, spanning acute and convalescent COVID-19. T cells, B-cell-depleted T cells, or PBMCs supplied cDNA or gDNA.

CDR1 is MNHEY and CDR2 is SVGAGI in the germline V gene. After removal of 4 bases from V and 3 bases from J, the junction contained 1 base not matched to a gene. This CDR3 contains 15 residues. As processed by the authors: The authors estimated nucleated cell counts from reference gene primer amplification. Libraries were prepared by immunoSEQ multiplex PCR; TCRdb keeps only in-frame clonotypes and omits some of them. V, J and clone size derive from that table, while D and trimming were established from the DNA sequence. The profile covers 95,000 to 100,000 clones, with 80% to 95% appearing a single time and approximately 5.7% taken by the ten largest.

The sample comprised peripheral blood. The sequence derives from a man aged 45-65 years with active COVID-19. The rearrangement joins TRBV6-5 to TRBJ1-6; 9 bases match TRBD1. The CDR3 loop is CASSSDRGYNSPLHF. The CDR3 DNA is TGTGCCAGCAGTTCGGACAGGGGCTATAATTCACCCCTCCACTTT.